The 8 T cell receptor beta chains presented below share a single source sample, sequenced in a study of shared clonotypes between healthy human individuals (TCRdb year 2020). Libraries were built with the immunoSEQ multiplex PCR assay. TCRdb took over this immuneACCESS table, retaining in-frame rearrangements with V and J assigned. Such tables are incomplete; in checked studies, under half of the missing clones stem from an unresolved V gene, and the remainder is unexplained. The sample contains a few million clones, around 92% of them found a single time. The ten largest clones represent 0.37% of the sample. The sequenced material came from naive CD4+ T cells from PBMCs. Read against the paper, the sample's cell subset or site label means: CD45RA+ positively selected. These receptor sequences come from a man in his late teens or twenties in good health. Some clones in this sample may be carry-over from other donors' samples.

The chain couples TRBV6-1 to TRBJ2-6; D gene unclear. This CDR3 comprises 14 residues. V was clipped by 8 bases and J by 1 base, with 9 bases between them. Per germline, CDR1 MNHNS and CDR2 SASEGT. CDR3 nucleotide sequence: TGTGCCAGCCACAGAGTATCTGGGGCCAACGTCCTGACTTTC. This encodes CASHRVSGANVLTF.

The chain joins TRBV2 to TRBJ1-5; perhaps TRBD1 as D (6 bases). V lost 6 bases and J 4 bases, leaving 13 bases between the germline ends. There are 14 residues in the CDR3. Germline V gene lookup returns CDR1 SNHLY and CDR2 FYNNEI. The CDR3 sequence: CASRGRGGNQPQHF. CDR3 DNA: TGTGCCAGCAGAGGAAGGGGGGGGAATCAGCCCCAGCATTTT.

The chain employs TRBV27 and TRBJ2-1, with 8 bases lining up with TRBD2. Unmatched junction bases numbered 24, after V lost 10 bases and J lost 10 bases. CDR3 length equals 17 residues. Germline V CDR1 and CDR2: MNHEY, SMNVEV (reference sequence). CDR3 nucleotides: TGTGCCACCCTAAAAGCGGGAGTGATCATAGAAAGTCGGGAGCAGTTCTTC. This gives the protein CATLKAGVIIESREQFF.

The rearrangement joins TRBV6-1 to TRBJ2-2; 7 bases match TRBD1. J was trimmed by 4 bases and V by 8 bases; bases with no gene match: 10. Germline CDR1 reads MNHNS; CDR2 reads SASEGT. The CDR3 is made up of 15 amino acids. The DNA of the CDR3 is TGTGCCAGCCGACCACGGGACAGACCCACCGGGGAGCTGTTTTTT. Protein sequence: CASRPRDRPTGELFF.

As regards this clone: Other DNA variants within this sample encode the same CDR3. The J gene is TRBJ2-7, the V gene TRBV19, with 8 bases matching TRBD1. Germline CDR1 is LNHDA and CDR2 is SQIVND (reference sequence). The CDR3 runs 14 residues. V lost 5 bases, J lost 1 base, and 4 bases stayed unmatched. CDR3 DNA sequence: TGTGCCAGTAGTGTAGGACAGGGTTCCTACGAGCAGTACTTC. Residues: CASSVGQGSYEQYF.

The V and J genes are TRBV14 and TRBJ2-3; the D is unclear. From germline, CDR1 is SGHDN and CDR2 FVKESK. V shed 0 bases and J shed 9 bases, with 10 bases lying between them. The CDR3 totals 13 residues. For the CDR3, the DNA is TGTGCCAGCAGCCAAGATGAGGCTCTCACGCAGTATTTT. Translating gives CASSQDEALTQYF.

This chain uses TRBV11-1 with TRBJ2-1; the D gene is possibly TRBD2 (5 bases). With 5 bases removed from V and 1 base from J, the gap between germline ends came to 9 bases. The CDR3 sequence is 14 residues long. The germline V gene has CDR1 SGHAT and CDR2 FQDESV (reference sequence). This chain's CDR3 is CASSPGGSYNEQFF. The CDR3 DNA is TGTGCCAGCAGCCCCGGAGGATCCTACAATGAGCAGTTCTTC.

This clone has only one observation. The chain employs TRBV29-1 and TRBJ2-3, with 11 bases aligning to TRBD2. V was pared by 6 bases and J by 6 bases, with 14 bases of the junction left unmatched. The germline gives CDR1 SQVTM, CDR2 ANQGSEA. The CDR3 sequence is 16 residues long. The CDR3 region is CSVPPLLAGGLDTQYF. CDR3 bases: TGCAGCGTCCCCCCGTTGCTAGCGGGAGGTCTGGATACGCAGTATTTT.